The 27 T cell receptor beta chains given below trace back to one sample, sequenced in a study of OX40 agonist ivuxolimab in advanced cancers. Generated by immunoSEQ multiplex PCR, the TCRdb table keeps only in-frame clones and is missing some. This sample has some 45,000 clones, with 70% to 90% found just once. The sequencing here drew on CD4+ or CD8+ T cells sorted from blood, taken in a trial of the OX40 agonist ivuxolimab. These receptors all come from an adult with an advanced solid tumor such as melanoma, head and neck, liver or kidney cancer.

The chain employs TRBV6-4 and TRBJ1-1; TRBD1 might be the D (6 bases). The CDR3 contains 14 residues. Germline CDR1 reads MRHNA; CDR2 reads SNTAGT. V was pared by 8 bases and J by 3 bases, with 16 bases between. This CDR3 reads CASGLRGADTEAFF. CDR3 DNA sequence: TGTGCCAGCGGTTTGAGGGGGGCTGACACTGAAGCTTTCTTT.

This rearrangement joins TRBV5-1 to TRBJ2-1; D gene unclear. The germline CDR1 and CDR2 sequences are SGHRS and YFSETQ. The CDR3 extends over 13 amino acids. V was shortened by 0 bases and J by 8 bases, with 9 bases between the two germline ends. As DNA, the CDR3 is TGCGCCAGCAGCTTGGGTATTACCGATGAGCAGTTCTTC. It translates to CASSLGITDEQFF.

The gene calls are TRBV30 and TRBJ2-1; D not resolved. V lost 2 bases and J 1 base, leaving 3 bases between the germline ends. CDR3 length: 12 amino acids. Germline CDR1 GTSNPN, CDR2 SVGIG (reference sequence). The chain's CDR3 is CAWSRSYNEQFF. The CDR3 DNA reads as TGTGCCTGGAGTAGATCCTACAATGAGCAGTTCTTC. Complete variable domain (other parts from reference TRBV30 and TRBJ2-1): SQTIHQWPATLVQPVGSPLSLECTVEGTSNPNLYWYRQAAGRGLQLLFYSVGIGQISSEVPQNLSASRPQDRQFILSSKKLLLSDSGFYLCAWSRSYNEQFFGPGTRLTVL.

This chain connects TRBV6-1 to TRBJ1-1; D is perhaps TRBD1 (6 bases). The germline V gene encodes CDR1 MNHNS and CDR2 SASEGT. V gave up 6 bases and J gave up 4 bases, with 12 bases separating them. The CDR3 is 13 residues long. The CDR3 spells CASRSGVVTEAFF. The CDR3 region has the DNA TGTGCCAGCAGGTCAGGGGTGGTCACTGAAGCTTTCTTT.

This CDR3 reads CAISETGAYGYTF. The CDR3 DNA sequence: TGTGCCATCAGTGAGACCGGTGCCTATGGCTACACCTTC. V usage is TRBV10-3 and J usage is TRBJ1-2; unclear D gene. CDR3 length: 13 residues. Trimming cost V 2 bases and J 4 bases, with 8 bases left between them. Germline V CDR1 and CDR2: ENHRY, SYGVKD.

The chain is built from TRBV14 and TRBJ2-7; D is uncertain. V lost 4 bases to trimming and J lost 3 bases, with 10 bases between them. The germline V gene has CDR1 SGHDN and CDR2 FVKESK. This CDR3 region has 13 residues. CDR3 residues: CASSPVSGYEQYF. As DNA, the CDR3 is TGTGCCAGCAGCCCAGTCTCGGGCTACGAGCAGTACTTC.

The rearrangement links TRBV28 to TRBJ1-2; D is uncertain. The CDR3 is 15 amino acids. Per germline, CDR1 MDHEN and CDR2 SYDVKM. V was pared by 5 bases and J by 8 bases, with 21 bases between. The CDR3 protein is CASSVTPLGRKGYTF. DNA of the CDR3: TGTGCCAGCAGTGTCACCCCCTTAGGGCGGAAGGGCTACACCTTC.

V and J are TRBV5-8 and TRBJ2-1; TRBD2 matches at 12 bases. The CDR3 is 15 amino acids. Germline CDR1 SGHTS, CDR2 YDEGEE. V lost 4 bases to trimming and J lost 5 bases; unmatched junction nucleotides: 4. Written as DNA, the CDR3 is TGTGCCAGCAGCCCGCGACTAGCGGGGGACAATGAGCAGTTCTTC. Protein sequence: CASSPRLAGDNEQFF.

V and J are TRBV18 and TRBJ1-6; 7 bases agree with TRBD1. This CDR3 spans 16 amino acids. From germline, CDR1 is KGHSH and CDR2 LQKENI. With 4 bases clipped from V and 8 bases from J, the junction kept 11 bases outside the gene matches. The CDR3 here is CASSRWSDRAHSPLHF. Here the CDR3 DNA reads TGTGCCAGCTCACGGTGGTCAGACAGGGCCCATTCACCCCTCCACTTT.

The chain recombines TRBV7-6 with TRBJ2-5; 10 bases are a match to TRBD1. Germline V lookup: CDR1 SGHVS, CDR2 FNYEAQ. This CDR3 is built from 14 residues. V was pared by 5 bases and J by 5 bases, with 5 bases of the junction left unmatched. Written as DNA, the CDR3 is TGTGCCAGCAGCGGACCGGGACAGGGGGAGACCCAGTACTTC. It codes for CASSGPGQGETQYF. Variable domain in full (rest from reference TRBV7-6 and TRBJ2-5): GAGVSQSPRYKVTKRGQDVALRCDPISGHVSLYWYRQALGQGPEFLTYFNYEAQQDKSGLPNDRFSAERPEGSISTLTIQRTEQRDSAMYRCASSGPGQGETQYFGPGTRLLVL.

J is TRBJ2-5 and V is TRBV7-2; possible D gene TRBD1, 6 bases. This CDR3 has 14 residues. Germline V gene lookup returns CDR1 SGHTA and CDR2 FQGNSA. Deletions cut 4 bases from V and 5 bases from J, with 14 bases between. CDR3 in DNA: TGTGCCAGCAGCTACCCTCAGGGGCGGGAGACCCAGTACTTC. As protein: CASSYPQGRETQYF.

The chain uses TRBV9 and TRBJ1-3, with D possibly being TRBD1 (5 bases). V was shortened by 0 bases and J by 0 bases, with 7 bases between the two germline ends. Per germline, CDR1 SGDLS and CDR2 YYNGEE. The CDR3 contains 15 residues. DNA of the CDR3: TGTGCCAGCAGCGTAGGGGGCAACTCTGGAAACACCATATATTTT. It codes for CASSVGGNSGNTIYF.

This rearrangement joins TRBV6-5 to TRBJ2-3; D unclear. The CDR3 has 14 amino acids. Germline-derived CDR1 and CDR2 are MNHEY and SVGAGI. V lost 1 base and J lost 2, with 7 bases in between. The CDR3 spells CASSYLKTTDTQYF. Written as DNA, the CDR3 is TGTGCCAGCAGTTACTTAAAAACCACAGATACGCAGTATTTT.

The CDR3 nucleotides read TGTGCCAGCAGTGAAGTAGGTGGGACAGGACACCAGCCCCAGCATTTT. Translated, it gives CASSEVGGTGHQPQHF. The chain couples TRBV6-1 to TRBJ1-5; TRBD1 matches at 8 bases. Germline V gene sequence: CDR1 MNHNS, CDR2 SASEGT. V was pared by 1 base and J by 7 bases, with 9 bases of the junction left unmatched. The CDR3 consists of 16 residues.

The rearrangement joins TRBV28 to TRBJ2-7; no clear D gene. Trimming left V 5 bases short and J 6 bases short, with 14 bases between. Germline loops: CDR1 MDHEN, CDR2 SYDVKM. CDR3 length: 13 residues. This CDR3 is CASSPPQVGEQYF. CDR3 in DNA: TGTGCCAGCAGTCCTCCCCAGGTGGGCGAGCAGTACTTC.

This chain uses TRBV29-1 with TRBJ1-5, with 10 bases matching TRBD1. Germline CDR1 is SQVTM and CDR2 is ANQGSEA. The CDR3 spans 14 residues. V was clipped by 5 bases and J by 4 bases; unmatched bases: 5. CDR3 nucleotide sequence: TGCAGCGTTAGTGGGACAGGGGAAAATCAGCCCCAGCATTTT. Its translation is CSVSGTGENQPQHF.

This rearrangement joins TRBV7-8 to TRBJ2-1; D call uncertain. Germline-derived CDR1 and CDR2 are SGHVS and FQNEAQ. V lost 1 base to trimming and J lost 6 bases, with 10 bases between them. This CDR3 comprises 14 residues. CDR3 protein: CASSLEVVANEQFF. CDR3 nucleotides: TGTGCCAGCAGCTTAGAAGTTGTCGCCAATGAGCAGTTCTTC. The variable domain in full, with the rest retrieved from reference TRBV7-8 and TRBJ2-1, is GAGVSQSPRYKVAKRGQDVALRCDPISGHVSLFWYQQALGQGPEFLTYFQNEAQLDKSGLPSDRFFAERPEGSVSTLKIQRTQQEDSAVYLCASSLEVVANEQFFGPGTRLTVL.

The V call is TRBV28, the J call TRBJ2-7, with 8 nucleotides matching TRBD1. The V gene's germline CDR1 is MDHEN and CDR2 SYDVKM. The CDR3 is made up of 15 amino acids. V lost 7 bases, J lost 2 bases, and 10 bases stayed unmatched. CDR3 sequence reads: CASKIVGTGPYEQYF. CDR3 in DNA: TGTGCCAGCAAGATCGTCGGGACAGGACCCTACGAGCAGTACTTC.

This rearrangement joins TRBV7-9 to TRBJ2-1; perhaps TRBD2 as D (6 bases). This CDR3 has 15 amino acids. Germline V gene sequence: CDR1 SEHNR, CDR2 FQNEAQ (reference sequence). Trimming took 1 base from V and 3 from J, leaving 10 bases between them. This chain's CDR3 is CASSLELAGYNEQFF. CDR3 in DNA: TGTGCCAGCAGCTTAGAACTAGCTGGCTACAATGAGCAGTTCTTC.

This chain joins TRBV2 and TRBJ2-1; 10 positions agree with TRBD2. CDR3 length equals 15 residues. V shed 7 bases and J 4 bases; nucleotides not matched to a gene: 7. CDR1 is SNHLY and CDR2 is FYNNEI in the germline V gene. The CDR3 protein is CASTAGTSEYNEQFF. The CDR3 nucleotides read TGTGCCAGCACCGCCGGGACTAGCGAGTACAATGAGCAGTTCTTC.

The CDR3 sequence: CASSLASLRYEQYF. CDR3 in DNA: TGTGCCAGCAGCCTAGCGAGCTTAAGGTACGAGCAGTACTTC. V and J are TRBV28 and TRBJ2-7; possible D gene TRBD2, 6 bases. Germline CDR1 MDHEN, CDR2 SYDVKM. This CDR3 comprises 14 residues. The V and J ends lost 6 bases and 4 bases respectively, with 16 bases between them. Supplemented by reference TRBV28 and TRBJ2-7, the full variable domain reads DVKVTQSSRYLVKRTGEKVFLECVQDMDHENMFWYRQDPGLGLRLIYFSYDVKMKEKGDIPEGYSVSREKKERFSLILESASTNQTSMYLCASSLASLRYEQYFGPGTRLTVT.

The chain is built from TRBV2 and TRBJ2-6, with no clear D. Germline loops: CDR1 SNHLY, CDR2 FYNNEI. This CDR3 contains 15 residues. Trimming left V 5 bases short and J 0 bases short, with 8 bases between. CDR3 amino acids: CASSLVPSGANVLTF. CDR3 nucleotides: TGTGCCAGCAGTCTCGTCCCCTCTGGGGCCAACGTCCTGACTTTC.

The chain uses TRBV20-1 and TRBJ2-1; D remains ambiguous. Germline V gene lookup returns CDR1 DFQATT and CDR2 SNEGSKA (reference sequence). There are 10 residues in the CDR3. V was trimmed by 6 bases and J by 9 bases, leaving 9 bases between them. CDR3 DNA: TGCAGTGCGGGCATCGGTGAGCAGTTCTTC. Amino acid sequence: CSAGIGEQFF.

V is TRBV5-4 and J is TRBJ2-1; D is perhaps TRBD2 (6 bases). With 0 bases removed from V and 11 bases from J, the gap between germline ends came to 15 bases. The CDR3 consists of 14 residues. In germline, CDR1 is SGHNT, CDR2 YYREEE (reference sequence). CDR3 bases: TGTGCCAGCAGCTTGGAGTTTCCGGAGGGGAAGCAGTTCTTC. This gives the protein CASSLEFPEGKQFF. Full variable domain (rest looked up from reference TRBV5-4 and TRBJ2-1): ETGVTQSPTHLIKTRGQQVTLRCSSQSGHNTVSWYQQALGQGPQFIFQYYREEENGRGNFPPRFSGLQFPNYSSELNVNALELDDSALYLCASSLEFPEGKQFFGPGTRLTVL.

CDR3 DNA sequence: TGTGCCACCGCCGGGGAGCTGTTTTTT. Protein: CATAGELFF. The gene calls are TRBV27 and TRBJ2-2; D is uncertain. This CDR3 is 9 amino acids long. V lost 10 bases and J lost 6, with 3 bases in between. From germline, CDR1 is MNHEY and CDR2 SMNVEV (reference sequence).

J is TRBJ2-1 and V is TRBV7-9, with D possibly matching TRBD1 (5 bases). The CDR3 consists of 14 residues. Per the germline V gene, CDR1 is SEHNR and CDR2 is FQNEAQ (reference sequence). The CDR3 sequence is CVTKAGYGYNEQFF. Here the CDR3 DNA reads TGTGTCACCAAGGCAGGGTATGGCTACAATGAGCAGTTCTTC.

V is TRBV2 and J is TRBJ2-1; D call uncertain. CDR1 SNHLY and CDR2 FYNNEI come from the germline V gene. The CDR3 spans 13 residues. V was cut by 1 base and J by 10 bases, with 11 bases left in between. The CDR3 loop is CASSEGIFGEQFF. The CDR3 bases are TGTGCCAGCAGTGAAGGGATTTTCGGGGAGCAGTTCTTC.